One sample yielded the 5 T cell receptor beta chains listed below, sequenced in a study of blood T cell repertoires in COVID-19. Clones were sequenced by immunoSEQ multiplex PCR, and TCRdb holds only the in-frame ones, with some missing. The table lists 270,000 or so clones, about 91% of them singletons. Sequencing input: PBMCs or T cells enriched from blood (not recorded which). Receptor source: a man aged 40-55 years who had been exposed to COVID-19.

The chain joins TRBV12-3 or TRBV12-4 to TRBJ1-2, with D uncertain. Trimming took 5 bases from V and 5 from J, leaving 9 bases between them. The CDR3 spans 12 residues. In DNA, the CDR3 is TGTGCCAGCAGTCAAACACAATATGGCTACACCTTC. This encodes CASSQTQYGYTF.

The chain has TRBV4-3 and TRBJ1-4; no firm D call. Germline values: CDR1 LGHNA, CDR2 YSLEER. The CDR3 covers 15 residues. Trimming removed 4 bases from V and 3 bases from J, with 12 bases in between. CDR3: CASSREVPANEKLFF. In DNA, the CDR3 is TGCGCCAGCAGCCGGGAGGTTCCCGCTAATGAAAAACTGTTTTTT.

V is TRBV5-4 and J is TRBJ2-7; TRBD1 might be the D (6 bases). V lost 0 bases and J 2 bases, leaving 12 bases between the germline ends. Germline CDR1 is SGHNT and CDR2 is YYREEE (reference sequence). The CDR3 runs 15 residues. The CDR3 DNA reads TGTGCCAGCAGCTTGGAGCCGGACAGTGCCTACGAGCAGTACTTC. This gives the protein CASSLEPDSAYEQYF.

This rearrangement joins TRBV29-1 to TRBJ1-4; D remains unclear. CDR3 length: 16 amino acids. Germline V gene lookup returns CDR1 SQVTM and CDR2 ANQGSEA. Trimming removed 0 bases at V and 5 bases at J, with 16 bases between. DNA for the CDR3: TGCAGCGTTGAAGACCTCTCGGATGACGGGAATGAAAAACTGTTTTTT. Residues: CSVEDLSDDGNEKLFF.

The CDR3 spells CASSKDGHMSNQPQHF. CDR3 nucleotide sequence: TGTGCCAGCAGCAAAGATGGACACATGAGCAATCAGCCCCAGCATTTT. The V and J genes are TRBV9 and TRBJ1-5, with D possibly TRBD1 on 5 matching bases. V was shortened by 4 bases and J by 1 base, with 15 bases between the two germline ends. The germline V gene encodes CDR1 SGDLS and CDR2 YYNGEE. This CDR3 contains 16 residues. The full variable domain, in which reference TRBV9 and TRBJ1-5 provide the parts outside the CDR3, is DSGVTQTPKHLITATGQRVTLRCSPRSGDLSVYWYQQSLDQGLQFLIQYYNGEERAKGNILERFSAQQFPDLHSELNLSSLELGDSALYFCASSKDGHMSNQPQHFGDGTRLSIL.